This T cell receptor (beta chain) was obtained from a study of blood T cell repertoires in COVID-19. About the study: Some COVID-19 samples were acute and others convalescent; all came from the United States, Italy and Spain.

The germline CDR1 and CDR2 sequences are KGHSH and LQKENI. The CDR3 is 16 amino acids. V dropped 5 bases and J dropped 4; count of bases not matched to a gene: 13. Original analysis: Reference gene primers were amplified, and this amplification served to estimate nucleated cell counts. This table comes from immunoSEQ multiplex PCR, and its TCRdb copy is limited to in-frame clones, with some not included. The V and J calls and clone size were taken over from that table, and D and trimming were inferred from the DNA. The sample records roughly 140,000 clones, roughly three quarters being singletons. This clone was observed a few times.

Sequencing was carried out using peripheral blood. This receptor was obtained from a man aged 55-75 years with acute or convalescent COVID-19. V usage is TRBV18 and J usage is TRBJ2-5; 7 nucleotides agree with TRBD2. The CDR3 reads CASSYNNPAGRETQYF. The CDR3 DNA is TGTGCCAGCTCATACAATAACCCAGCGGGAAGAGAGACCCAGTACTTC.